The entry below describes one T cell receptor beta chain. In the original analysis: From reference gene primer amplification, estimates of nucleated cell counts were derived. Clones were read by immunoSEQ multiplex PCR, and TCRdb kept only the in-frame ones, dropping some. From that table come the V and J calls and clone size; the DNA was used to work out D and trimming. The repertoire consists of about 180,000 clones, with 80% to 90% occurring once and the leading ten covering around 21%. The sample is drawn from a study of blood T cell repertoires in COVID-19. The wider study: There were acute and convalescent COVID-19 samples, and they came from the United States, Italy and Spain. Sources were T cells, B-cell-depleted T cells, or PBMCs; the material itself was cDNA or gDNA.

Germline CDR1 LNHDA, CDR2 SQIVND (reference sequence). The V end lost 8 bases, the J end lost 5 bases, and 12 bases lay between the germline ends. The CDR3 consists of 12 residues. The chain combines TRBV19 with TRBJ1-1, with a tentative D call TRBD1 (6 bases). The sequence derives from a man in his sixties or seventies with active or convalescent COVID-19. Specimen: peripheral blood. This CDR3 reads CASAVQGTEAFF. CDR3 DNA: TGTGCCAGTGCCGTACAGGGTACTGAAGCTTTCTTT.